One and the same sample provided the 15 T cell receptor beta chains below, sequenced in a study of T cell repertoires in cytomegalovirus infection. TCRdb re-called the reads with MiXCR, one entry per CDR3 protein. The sample shows hundreds of thousands of distinct CDR3 sequences, 10% to 12% of them seen only once. Sequenced: PBMCs. The receptors originated from a human donor in good health (CMV status not recorded). Some clones in this sample may be carry-over from other donors' samples.

This clonotype was found many times. This chain joins TRBV6-6 and TRBJ2-1; unclear D gene. Germline CDR1 and CDR2: MNHNY and SVGAGI (reference sequence). The CDR3 has 11 amino acids. V was cut by 7 bases and J by 5 bases, with 6 bases left in between. CDR3 region: CASNLDNEQFF. The CDR3 nucleotides read TGTGCCAGCAATTTAGACAATGAGCAGTTCTTC.

This clonotype was picked up many times. The chain joins TRBV19 to TRBJ2-1; 8 bases match TRBD1. The CDR3 is 16 residues long. The V gene's germline CDR1 is LNHDA and CDR2 SQIVND (reference sequence). V gave up 9 bases and J gave up 7 bases; unmatched junction bases: 17. CDR3: CASQDAIRGRRNEQFF. The CDR3 nucleotides are TGTGCCAGCCAGGATGCGATCAGGGGGCGCAGGAATGAGCAGTTCTTC.

This clonotype showed up many times. The chain links TRBV11-2 to TRBJ2-3; no reliable D call. The length of the CDR3 is 13 residues. Germline assignment: CDR1 SGHAT and CDR2 FQNNGV. Deletions cut 0 bases from V and 6 bases from J, with 7 bases between. The CDR3 loop reads CASSLDWLDTQYF. CDR3 sequence (DNA): TGTGCCAGCAGCTTAGATTGGTTGGATACGCAGTATTTT.

This clonotype was picked up many times. V is TRBV7-3 and J is TRBJ2-1; a possible D gene is TRBD2 (6 bases). The germline V and J ends were trimmed by 1 base and 10 bases, with 17 bases remaining between them. The germline gives CDR1 SGHTA, CDR2 FQGTGA. The CDR3 is made up of 15 amino acids. As DNA, the CDR3 is TGTGCCAGCAGCTTAAGGGGGGTCAATGGCGACGAGCAGTTCTTC. As protein: CASSLRGVNGDEQFF. The variable domain in full, completed from reference TRBV7-3 and TRBJ2-1, reads GAGVSQTPSNKVTEKGKYVELRCDPISGHTALYWYRQSLGQGPEFLIYFQGTGAADDSGLPNDRFFAVRPEGSVSTLKIQRTERGDSAVYLCASSLRGVNGDEQFFGPGTRLTVL.

This clonotype was observed many times. This chain joins TRBV15 and TRBJ1-4; D is unclear. V was shortened by 2 bases and J by 0 bases, with 10 bases between the two germline ends. This CDR3 has 16 amino acids. The V gene's germline CDR1 is LNHNV and CDR2 YYDKDF (reference sequence). Here the CDR3 DNA reads TGTGCCACCAGCAGATACGGCCCGGCAACTAATGAAAAACTGTTTTTT. This translates into CATSRYGPATNEKLFF.

This clonotype appeared many times. The CDR3 DNA reads as TGTGCCAGCAGCTCAGAGGGGGCTCGGGCCAAAAACATTCAGTACTTC. Amino acid sequence: CASSSEGARAKNIQYF. This chain connects TRBV7-9 to TRBJ2-4; TRBD1 matches at 7 bases. There are 16 residues in the CDR3. The junction had 7 bases not matched to a gene; V was cut back by 4 bases and J by 1 base. Germline CDR1 reads SEHNR; CDR2 reads FQNEAQ (reference sequence).

This clonotype was recorded at least ten times. The CDR3 here is CASSQFQGRDTGELFF. DNA for the CDR3: TGTGCCAGCAGCCAATTCCAGGGTCGGGACACCGGGGAGCTGTTTTTT. The J gene is TRBJ2-2, the V gene TRBV4-2, with a possible D match to TRBD1 (5 bases). This CDR3 contains 16 residues. Germline CDR1 reads LGHNA; CDR2 reads YNFKEQ. Trimming took 2 bases from V and 3 from J, leaving 13 bases between them.

This chain joins TRBV11-3 and TRBJ1-3; D might be TRBD1 (6 bases). V was clipped by 0 bases and J by 5 bases, with 14 bases between them. CDR1 and CDR2 from the germline V gene are SGHNT and YENEEA. The CDR3 is 16 amino acids. CDR3 residues: CASSLDGGSSRNTIYF. CDR3 nucleotide sequence: TGTGCCAGCAGCTTAGACGGGGGCTCCAGCCGAAACACCATATATTTT.

This chain joins TRBV18 and TRBJ2-2; maybe TRBD2 (5 bases). Trimming removed 3 bases from V and 0 bases from J, with 14 bases in between. CDR3 size: 17 residues. The V gene's germline CDR1 is KGHSH and CDR2 LQKENI. The CDR3 nucleotides are TGTGCCAGCTCACCCCTCCGGGGTGACCCGAACACCGGGGAGCTGTTTTTT. This gives the protein CASSPLRGDPNTGELFF.

This clonotype has just a few counts. The genes are TRBV6-2 or TRBV6-3 and TRBJ2-2, with D maybe TRBD1 (6 bases). Germline loops: CDR1 MNHEY, CDR2 SVGEGT. The CDR3 sequence is 15 residues long. V dropped 2 bases and J dropped 7 bases, with 14 bases sitting between them. As DNA, the CDR3 is TGTGCCAGCAGTTACGTGTCAGGGGCGGTCGGGGAGCTGTTTTTT. Residues: CASSYVSGAVGELFF.

This clonotype was seen repeatedly, ten times or more. The chain recombines TRBV28 with TRBJ2-7; TRBD2 agrees at 10 bases. The ends lost 5 bases at V and 4 bases at J; junction bases unmatched: 5. The CDR3 has 14 amino acids. Germline V lookup: CDR1 MDHEN, CDR2 SYDVKM. The CDR3 bases are TGTGCCAGCAGTCCTCGGACTAGCGGATACGAGCAGTACTTC. Encoded protein: CASSPRTSGYEQYF.

This clonotype was seen a few times. This chain joins TRBV19 and TRBJ2-7, with D possibly matching TRBD1 (5 bases). CDR1 is LNHDA, CDR2 SQIVND, per germline (reference sequence). Deletions cut 5 bases from V and 7 bases from J, with 15 bases between. The CDR3 loop spans 13 amino acids. Here the CDR3 reads CASSLPGPKEQYF. CDR3 bases: TGTGCCAGTAGTCTCCCAGGGCCGAAAGAGCAGTACTTC.

The table lists this clonotype with a count of one. One base away lies a much larger clone, so this may be a sequencing read error. The chain couples TRBV13 to TRBJ2-7; D perhaps matches TRBD1 (6 bases). Trimming removed 8 bases at V and 7 bases at J, with 21 bases between. This CDR3 is built from 14 residues. CDR1 PRHDT and CDR2 FYEKMQ come from the germline V gene (reference sequence). Here the CDR3 DNA reads TGTGCCAGCGGCTCGTGGCAGGGGTTCGGAGAGCAGTACTTC. It encodes CASGSWQGFGEQYF.

This clonotype was seen repeatedly, ten times or more. V gene TRBV28 combines with J gene TRBJ2-1; D is perhaps TRBD2 (6 bases). Germline V lookup: CDR1 MDHEN, CDR2 SYDVKM. Trimming removed 10 bases at V and 2 bases at J, with 24 bases between. This CDR3 has 17 residues. The DNA for the CDR3 is TGTGCCACCGCTCCCCCCGTAACTGTAGCGGCCTACAATGAGCAGTTCTTC. Amino acids: CATAPPVTVAAYNEQFF.

This clonotype was seen a handful of times. The chain recombines TRBV5-3 with TRBJ2-7; maybe TRBD2 (5 bases). TRBV5-3 is annotated as an ORF whose role is uncertain. V lost 5 bases and J 3 bases, leaving 12 bases between the germline ends. The CDR3 consists of 13 residues. The CDR3 nucleotides are TGTGCCAGAAGTTCCAGGAGGTACTACGAGCAGTACTTC. It translates to CARSSRRYYEQYF.